Listed below are T cell receptor beta chains from one sample, sequenced in a study of T cell changes during pregnancy in multiple sclerosis. Profiled with immunoSEQ multiplex PCR; TCRdb holds only in-frame clones, not every one. The sample includes tens of thousands of clones, approximately 92% of them seen just once. Sequenced here: peripheral blood, sampled after pregnancy. These receptors originate from a female donor with multiple sclerosis, enrolled in a pregnancy study. Each CDR3 is given with its conserved first and last residue. A D gene is named only where the DNA matches it firmly. Size is omitted from some rows. Given values are once, few, many or a class for expanded clones.

d_call: -; v_call: TRBV7-2; j_call: TRBJ1-3; clone_size: -; cdr3_nt: TGTGCCAGCAGCCCCTATTTAGGGAGCGGAAACACCATATATTTT; cdr3_aa: CASSPYLGSGNTIYF
d_call: TRBD1; v_call: TRBV5-1; j_call: TRBJ2-1; clone_size: once; cdr3_nt: TGCGCCAGCAGCTTGGGGTTTATCGGGACAGTCTACAATGAGCAGTTCTTC; cdr3_aa: CASSLGFIGTVYNEQFF
d_call: -; v_call: TRBV7-2; j_call: TRBJ2-5; clone_size: -; cdr3_nt: TGTGCCAGCAGCCAGCGGCAGACCCAGTACTTC; cdr3_aa: CASSQRQTQYF
d_call: -; v_call: TRBV7-3; j_call: TRBJ2-3; clone_size: -; cdr3_nt: TGTGCCAGCAGCTTAATATCGGCAGATACGCAGTATTTT; cdr3_aa: CASSLISADTQYF
d_call: TRBD2; v_call: TRBV28; j_call: TRBJ2-7; clone_size: -; cdr3_nt: TGTGCCAGCAGTTACACCGGGACTAGCGGTTTCTACGAGCAGTACTTC; cdr3_aa: CASSYTGTSGFYEQYF
d_call: -; v_call: TRBV28; j_call: TRBJ1-1; clone_size: once; cdr3_nt: TGTGCCAGCAGTTTAATACAGCTGAACACTGAAGCTTTCTTT; cdr3_aa: CASSLIQLNTEAFF
d_call: -; v_call: TRBV29-1; j_call: TRBJ1-1; clone_size: -; cdr3_nt: TGCAGCGTTGGGAGGGGTGAGGACACTGAAGCTTTCTTT; cdr3_aa: CSVGRGEDTEAFF
d_call: TRBD1; v_call: TRBV18; j_call: TRBJ2-1; clone_size: -; cdr3_nt: TGTGCCAGCTCACCAGGGACAGGGCGGAATGAGCAGTTCTTC; cdr3_aa: CASSPGTGRNEQFF
d_call: -; v_call: TRBV5-4; j_call: TRBJ2-5; clone_size: once; cdr3_nt: TGTGCCAGCAGCTTGACTCGTGAGACCCAGTACTTC; cdr3_aa: CASSLTRETQYF
d_call: -; v_call: TRBV19; j_call: TRBJ1-2; clone_size: -; cdr3_nt: TGTGCCAGTAGTACCGCTCTAGGGGGTCGGAACTATGGCTACACCTTC; cdr3_aa: CASSTALGGRNYGYTF
d_call: -; v_call: TRBV6-1; j_call: TRBJ2-6; clone_size: -; cdr3_nt: TGTGCCAGCAGTGAGGGGGGTACCGTCTCTGGGGCCAACGTCCTGACTTTC; cdr3_aa: CASSEGGTVSGANVLTF
d_call: -; v_call: TRBV2; j_call: TRBJ1-1; clone_size: -; cdr3_nt: TGTGCCAGCAGTGAACAGGGGACGCGCACTGAAGCTTTCTTT; cdr3_aa: CASSEQGTRTEAFF
d_call: TRBD1; v_call: TRBV9; j_call: TRBJ1-1; clone_size: -; cdr3_nt: TGTGCCAGCAGCGGGGGACAGGCTTTTGAGACCACTGAAGCTTTCTTT; cdr3_aa: CASSGGQAFETTEAFF
d_call: TRBD2; v_call: TRBV13; j_call: TRBJ2-3; clone_size: -; cdr3_nt: TGTGCCAGCAGAAAACGACTAGCGGGACCGACGAATACGCAGTATTTT; cdr3_aa: CASRKRLAGPTNTQYF
d_call: -; v_call: TRBV11-2; j_call: TRBJ2-7; clone_size: -; cdr3_nt: TGTGCCAGCAGGACCGCCAGAAGCGGTACCTACGAGCAGTACTTC; cdr3_aa: CASRTARSGTYEQYF
d_call: -; v_call: TRBV10-3; j_call: TRBJ1-5; clone_size: few; cdr3_nt: TGTGCCATCAGTGTCGACGGCGGGCAGCCCCAGCATTTT; cdr3_aa: CAISVDGGQPQHF
d_call: -; v_call: TRBV6-5; j_call: TRBJ2-2; clone_size: -; cdr3_nt: TGTGCCAGCGGGGCCGGGACTCTGAGCGGGGAGCTGTTTTTT; cdr3_aa: CASGAGTLSGELFF
d_call: TRBD2; v_call: TRBV13; j_call: TRBJ2-1; clone_size: -; cdr3_nt: TGTGCCAGCAGCCCAGCGGGACTACACAATGAGCAGTTCTTC; cdr3_aa: CASSPAGLHNEQFF
d_call: -; v_call: TRBV4-1; j_call: TRBJ1-2; clone_size: -; cdr3_nt: TGCGCCAGCAGCCAAGATCCCCGGTTAGCTTCCTATGGCTACACCTTC; cdr3_aa: CASSQDPRLASYGYTF
d_call: -; v_call: TRBV19; j_call: TRBJ2-5; clone_size: -; cdr3_nt: TGTGCCAGTAGTACTCGGTGGGGGGAACAAGAGACCCAGTACTTC; cdr3_aa: CASSTRWGEQETQYF
d_call: -; v_call: TRBV29-1; j_call: TRBJ1-1; clone_size: -; cdr3_nt: TGCAGCGTTGCGACAGGCGACGGGTACACTGAAGCTTTCTTT; cdr3_aa: CSVATGDGYTEAFF
d_call: TRBD1; v_call: TRBV19; j_call: TRBJ1-2; clone_size: -; cdr3_nt: TGTGCCAGTAGTATACACACGACGGGACAGGGACTAGGCTACACCTTC; cdr3_aa: CASSIHTTGQGLGYTF
d_call: -; v_call: TRBV6-1; j_call: TRBJ2-5; clone_size: -; cdr3_nt: TGTGCCAGCAGTGAAGGGCTCCCCGCCCAGTACTTC; cdr3_aa: CASSEGLPAQYF
d_call: -; v_call: TRBV7-6; j_call: TRBJ2-1; clone_size: -; cdr3_nt: TGTGCCAGCAGCTATAGCGGTGAGCAGTTCTTC; cdr3_aa: CASSYSGEQFF
d_call: TRBD2; v_call: TRBV5-6; j_call: TRBJ2-2; clone_size: -; cdr3_nt: TGTGCCAGCAGCCCCAAACTAGCGGGGGTCACCGGGGAGCTGTTTTTT; cdr3_aa: CASSPKLAGVTGELFF
d_call: TRBD2; v_call: TRBV2; j_call: TRBJ2-1; clone_size: -; cdr3_nt: TGTGCCAGCTTACCGACTAGCCCCCCTAACAATGAGCAGTTCTTC; cdr3_aa: CASLPTSPPNNEQFF
d_call: TRBD2; v_call: TRBV25-1; j_call: TRBJ2-7; clone_size: -; cdr3_nt: TGTGCCAGCTCCAAGACTAGCGGAGTATACTACGAGCAGTACTTC; cdr3_aa: CASSKTSGVYYEQYF
d_call: -; v_call: TRBV29-1; j_call: TRBJ2-7; clone_size: -; cdr3_nt: TGCAGCGCTTTTCGAGCGGGCAGTCTCCACGAGCAGTACTTC; cdr3_aa: CSAFRAGSLHEQYF
d_call: -; v_call: TRBV10-3; j_call: TRBJ1-1; clone_size: -; cdr3_nt: TGTGCCATCAGTGGGACTGTGAACACTGAAGCTTTCTTT; cdr3_aa: CAISGTVNTEAFF
d_call: -; v_call: TRBV6-6; j_call: TRBJ2-7; clone_size: -; cdr3_nt: TGTGCCAGCAGTTATAGTCCGTCGTCCTACGAGCAGTACTTC; cdr3_aa: CASSYSPSSYEQYF
d_call: -; v_call: TRBV19; j_call: TRBJ2-1; clone_size: -; cdr3_nt: TGTGCCAGTAGTGTACCGGGACTCCCGGGGAATGAGCAGTTCTTC; cdr3_aa: CASSVPGLPGNEQFF
d_call: -; v_call: TRBV19; j_call: TRBJ1-5; clone_size: -; cdr3_nt: TGTGCCAGTAGTATCAGGTGGAACAATCAGCCCCAGCATTTT; cdr3_aa: CASSIRWNNQPQHF
d_call: -; v_call: TRBV6-5; j_call: TRBJ2-3; clone_size: -; cdr3_nt: TGTGCCAGCAGCCTCATCGGGGGTCGCGCAGATACGCAGTATTTT; cdr3_aa: CASSLIGGRADTQYF
d_call: -; v_call: TRBV5-1; j_call: TRBJ2-1; clone_size: once; cdr3_nt: TGCGCCAGCAGCCCGGGAGATGGGACGGGGGACAATGAGCAGTTCTTC; cdr3_aa: CASSPGDGTGDNEQFF
d_call: TRBD1; v_call: TRBV19; j_call: TRBJ1-1; clone_size: -; cdr3_nt: TGTGCCAGTAGTAGACAGGGGAGGGGAAGCACTGAAGCTTTCTTT; cdr3_aa: CASSRQGRGSTEAFF
d_call: TRBD2; v_call: TRBV11-2; j_call: TRBJ2-3; clone_size: -; cdr3_nt: TGTGCCAGCAGCTTTCGGTTCCGGACTAGCGCAGATACGCAGTATTTT; cdr3_aa: CASSFRFRTSADTQYF